This entry features one T cell receptor beta chain sequence. It was with random hexamers that about 0.45 to 1 ug RNA was reverse transcribed. Coverage of TCR beta CDR3 amplification by immunoSEQ multiplex PCR extended to 54 Vbeta and 13 Jbeta. TCRdb re-called the immunoSEQ multiplex PCR reads through MiXCR, storing one row per CDR3 protein. The sample has about 140,000 distinct CDR3 sequences, 85% to 95% seen once. This entry is derived from a study of CD8 T cells in Susac syndrome. FACS was used to enrich TEMRA cells, whereas the CD8+ and CD4+ T cells were obtained by negative isolation. V lost 6 bases and J 8 bases, leaving 16 bases between the germline ends. The CDR3 totals 13 residues. Germline-derived CDR1 and CDR2 are MDHEN and SYDVKM.

This sequence originates from a human donor with Susac syndrome. The source material was CD4+ T cells from PBMCs. The chain links TRBV28 to TRBJ1-2; D is uncertain. CDR3 region: CASSPPWEGGYTF. The CDR3 DNA reads TGTGCCAGCAGCCCCCCTTGGGAGGGAGGCTACACCTTC.